Below are 30 T cell receptor beta chains sequenced from a single sample in a study of T cell repertoires in cytomegalovirus infection (dated 2019 in TCRdb). No cognate antigen is known for these TCRs. The treatment or condition tag for this specimen amounts to: in vitro stimulation with specific CMV peptide epitopes to enrich CMV-specific T cells. TCRdb lists the instrument as Illumina HiSeq 1500. Using fastp trimming at Q25 and MiXCR clonotype assembly, TCRdb reanalyzed the public sequencing data and kept in-frame beta chains. Entries are consolidated by CDR3 protein sequence, retaining the most common genes and DNA. For this sample there are under 120,000 distinct CDR3 sequences; roughly 41% appear just once. Together, the top ten hold roughly 74% of the sample. This specimen consisted of CD8+ T cells from cultured PBMCs, obtained from culture after CMV antigen stimulation. Receptors were obtained from a human donor in good health (CMV status not recorded). Some clones in this sample may be carry-over from other donors' samples.

The rearrangement joins TRBV29-1 to TRBJ1-1; D ambiguous. Per germline, CDR1 SQVTM and CDR2 ANQGSEA. The V gene lost 4 bases and the J gene lost 0 bases, with 12 bases spanning the gap. The CDR3 length is 14 residues. The CDR3: CSVVTALMNTEAFF. CDR3 nucleotide sequence: TGCAGCGTTGTGACGGCCCTTATGAACACTGAAGCTTTCTTT.

The chain links TRBV7-8 to TRBJ2-3, with 12 bases that match TRBD2. The J segment lost 2 bases and the V segment lost 3 bases, leaving 15 bases of the junction unmatched. The germline V gene encodes CDR1 SGHVS and CDR2 FQNEAQ. The CDR3 is 20 amino acids. DNA of the CDR3: TGTGCCAGCAGCTTCGTTCTACCCCGGACTAGCGGGGTGTTCACAGATACGCAGTATTTT. As protein: CASSFVLPRTSGVFTDTQYF.

In this sample, this clonotype turned up a few times. The chain links TRBV20-1 to TRBJ2-5; a weak D match, TRBD1 (7 bases). The CDR3 is 17 amino acids. Trimming took 3 bases from V and 0 from J, leaving 20 bases between them. Germline loops: CDR1 DFQATT, CDR2 SNEGSKA (reference sequence). The CDR3 sequence: CSASQFLQGGHQETQYF. The CDR3 DNA reads as TGCAGTGCTAGCCAGTTCCTGCAGGGGGGACACCAAGAGACCCAGTACTTC.

This clonotype was found once. The chain employs TRBV7-9 and TRBJ2-7; D perhaps matches TRBD2 (5 bases). This CDR3 region has 13 residues. CDR1 and CDR2 (germline): SEHNR, FQNEAQ (reference sequence). Trimming shortened V by 1 base and J by 5 bases, and 9 bases separated the two germline ends. The CDR3 DNA sequence: TGTGCCAGCAGCTTAGGAGGGATCAACGAGCAGTACTTC. Protein: CASSLGGINEQYF. The full variable domain, rest sourced from reference TRBV7-9 and TRBJ2-7, is DTGVSQNPRHKITKRGQNVTFRCDPISEHNRLYWYRQTLGQGPEFLTYFQNEAQLEKSRLLSDRFSAERPKGSFSTLEIQRTEQGDSAMYLCASSLGGINEQYFGPGTRLTVT.

The V gene is TRBV7-9, the J gene TRBJ1-2, with a tentative D call TRBD1 (5 bases). The germline V gene encodes CDR1 SEHNR and CDR2 FQNEAQ (reference sequence). The germline V and J ends were trimmed by 6 bases and 1 base, with 9 bases remaining between them. This CDR3 spans 13 amino acids. CDR3 DNA: TGTGCCAGCAGTCAAGACAGTAACTATGGCTACACCTTC. Protein sequence: CASSQDSNYGYTF.

The chain has TRBV20-1 and TRBJ2-1, with D perhaps matching TRBD1 or TRBD2 (6 bases each). Germline loops: CDR1 DFQATT, CDR2 SNEGSKA (reference sequence). The V end was cut by 3 bases, the J end by 7 bases, with 16 bases between. The CDR3 sequence is 14 residues long. The CDR3 loop reads CSASSGGQGNEQFF. The CDR3 DNA reads TGCAGTGCTAGTTCCGGGGGCCAGGGGAATGAGCAGTTCTTC.

As for this clonotype: A read error may account for a junction end that differs from germline. CDR3 region: CASNYSSGFGEQYF. The CDR3 bases are TGTGCCAGCAATTACTCGTCAGGTTTCGGCGAGCAGTACTTC. The chain couples TRBV6-5 to TRBJ2-7; no clear D gene. Germline CDR1 and CDR2: MNHEY and SVGAGI. The CDR3 length is 14 residues.

As to this clonotype: The junction departs from the called germline gene at one end, perhaps through a read error. The chain links TRBV27 to TRBJ2-3; TRBD2 aligns across 13 bases. Germline CDR1 reads MNHEY; CDR2 reads SMNVEV (reference sequence). The CDR3 loop spans 17 amino acids. The CDR3 DNA reads as TGTGCCACCAGTTTACGGACTAGCGGGGGACTAACAGATACGCAGTATTTT. It translates to CATSLRTSGGLTDTQYF.

The V call is TRBV14, the J call TRBJ1-3; 11 bases fit TRBD1. From germline, CDR1 is SGHDN and CDR2 FVKESK. This CDR3 spans 17 amino acids. With V trimmed by 0 bases and J by 2 bases, 3 bases remained unmatched. CDR3 sequence (DNA): TGTGCCAGCAGCCAAGATTTGGGACAGGGGGCTGGAAACACCATATATTTT. Translating it yields CASSQDLGQGAGNTIYF. Complete variable domain (other parts from reference TRBV14 and TRBJ1-3): EAGVTQFPSHSVIEKGQTVTLRCDPISGHDNLYWYRRVMGKEIKFLLHFVKESKQDESGMPNNRFLAERTGGTYSTLKVQPAELEDSGVYFCASSQDLGQGAGNTIYFGEGSWLTVV.

The sample holds a few counts of this clonotype. CDR3 DNA sequence: TGTGCCAGCAGCTTAGGCGGGGGGGCCTTCAATGAGCAGTTCTTC. Residues: CASSLGGGAFNEQFF. V gene TRBV7-9 combines with J gene TRBJ2-1; 9 positions agree with TRBD2. After removal of 1 base from V and 6 bases from J, the junction contained 4 bases not matched to a gene. Germline V CDR1 and CDR2: SEHNR, FQNEAQ (reference sequence). This CDR3 contains 15 residues.

This chain links TRBV6-5 with TRBJ1-3; D unclear. There are 14 residues in the CDR3. Trimming left V 2 bases short and J 0 bases short, with 5 bases between. The V gene's germline CDR1 is MNHEY and CDR2 SVGAGI. The CDR3 region has the DNA TGTGCCAGCAGTTACGGCATCTCTGGAAACACCATATATTTT. Amino acid sequence: CASSYGISGNTIYF.

V gene TRBV15 combines with J gene TRBJ1-1, with TRBD1 as a possible D gene (5 bases). The CDR3 runs 14 residues. The germline CDR1 and CDR2 sequences are LNHNV and YYDKDF (reference sequence). V was trimmed by 1 base and J by 1 base, leaving 7 bases between them. The CDR3 loop reads CATSRVGENTEAFF. As DNA, the CDR3 is TGTGCCACCAGCAGAGTAGGGGAGAACACTGAAGCTTTCTTT.

The V call is TRBV7-9, the J call TRBJ1-1, with D possibly matching TRBD1 (5 bases). Trimming took off 7 bases at V and 1 base at J, with 16 bases between the two ends. Germline CDR1 SEHNR, CDR2 FQNEAQ (reference sequence). The CDR3 is 15 amino acids. The CDR3: CASKAVLGENTEAFF. The CDR3 DNA is TGTGCCAGCAAAGCAGTTCTAGGGGAGAACACTGAAGCTTTCTTT. The variable domain in full, completed from reference TRBV7-9 and TRBJ1-1, reads DTGVSQNPRHKITKRGQNVTFRCDPISEHNRLYWYRQTLGQGPEFLTYFQNEAQLEKSRLLSDRFSAERPKGSFSTLEIQRTEQGDSAMYLCASKAVLGENTEAFFGQGTRLTVV.

There are a few counts of this clonotype. The V and J genes are TRBV19 and TRBJ1-1; no firm D call. The V and J ends lost 5 bases and 7 bases respectively, with 20 bases between them. This CDR3 comprises 15 residues. The V gene's germline CDR1 is LNHDA and CDR2 SQIVND (reference sequence). The CDR3 DNA follows: TGTGCCAGTAGTCCCCTCGCAGGAACGTCCGGTGAAGCTTTCTTT. It is translated as CASSPLAGTSGEAFF.

The sample holds many counts of this clonotype. The rearrangement joins TRBV7-2 to TRBJ2-5; 11 bases fit TRBD2. J gave up 2 bases and V 3 bases, and 8 bases lay outside the gene matches. The germline V gene has CDR1 SGHTA and CDR2 FQGNSA. There are 17 residues in the CDR3. This CDR3 is CASSLLAGGRRQETQYF. The CDR3 DNA is TGTGCCAGCAGCTTGCTAGCGGGGGGCCGGAGACAAGAGACCCAGTACTTC.

This clonotype was counted between two and nine times. V usage is TRBV27 and J usage is TRBJ1-2, with D possibly matching TRBD1 (6 bases). Germline CDR1 is MNHEY and CDR2 is SMNVEV (reference sequence). V lost 6 bases and J 4 bases, leaving 27 bases between the germline ends. This CDR3 comprises 18 residues. The CDR3 protein is CASRNARDKRNPPYGYTF. In DNA form, the CDR3 reads TGTGCCAGCAGAAATGCCCGGGACAAAAGGAACCCCCCCTATGGCTACACCTTC.

This clonotype appeared many times. The CDR3 here is CASSQARPAYNEQFF. CDR3 bases: TGCGCCAGCAGCCAAGCGAGGCCCGCCTACAATGAGCAGTTCTTC. V gene TRBV4-1 combines with J gene TRBJ2-1; D unclear. The germline gives CDR1 MGHRA, CDR2 YSYEKL. The V gene lost 1 base and the J gene lost 2 bases, with 9 bases spanning the gap. The CDR3 extends over 15 amino acids.

J is TRBJ2-1 and V is TRBV19; maybe TRBD2 (6 bases). The CDR3 is 16 residues long. Looked up from germline, CDR1 is LNHDA and CDR2 is SQIVND (reference sequence). V was clipped by 3 bases and J by 2 bases, with 14 bases between them. CDR3 in amino acids: CASSMGSGGAYNEQFF. The CDR3 coding sequence is TGTGCCAGTAGTATGGGGTCCGGGGGAGCCTACAATGAGCAGTTCTTC.

This chain uses TRBV12-3 or TRBV12-4 with TRBJ1-6; D gene unclear. V lost 3 bases, J lost 6 bases, and 6 bases lay in between. The CDR3 spans 13 residues. The chain's CDR3 is CASSFALNSPLHF. The CDR3 DNA reads TGTGCCAGCAGTTTCGCACTTAATTCACCCCTCCACTTT.

This clonotype turned up a few times. The gene calls are TRBV12-3 or TRBV12-4 and TRBJ1-2; 9 positions agree with TRBD1. The CDR3 extends over 13 amino acids. The V segment lost 6 bases and the J segment 5 bases; nucleotides outside the gene matches: 4. CDR3 sequence: CASSSDRGYGYTF. CDR3 DNA sequence: TGTGCCAGCAGCTCGGACAGGGGATATGGCTACACCTTC.

The chain recombines TRBV5-6 with TRBJ2-7; 7 bases map to TRBD2. Looked up from germline, CDR1 is SGHDT and CDR2 is YYEEEE. V dropped 0 bases and J dropped 1; count of bases not matched to a gene: 7. CDR3 length equals 16 residues. CDR3 loop: CASSLVGREVSYEQYF. The CDR3 coding sequence is TGTGCCAGCAGCTTGGTGGGGAGGGAGGTATCCTACGAGCAGTACTTC.

CDR3 DNA: TGTGCCAGCAGCTTAACCGCCGGCGGGGGGCCGTACAATGAGCAGTTCTTC. Its translation is CASSLTAGGGPYNEQFF. The rearrangement joins TRBV7-3 to TRBJ2-1; 8 bases are a match to TRBD2. J was trimmed by 4 bases and V by 0 bases; bases with no gene match: 8. The CDR3 sequence is 17 residues long. From germline, CDR1 is SGHTA and CDR2 FQGTGA.

The chain couples TRBV6-5 to TRBJ1-1, with 8 bases aligning to TRBD1. CDR1 MNHEY and CDR2 SVGAGI come from the germline V gene. The V gene end was trimmed by 0 bases and the J gene end by 1 base; junction bases not matched to a gene: 1. The CDR3 covers 15 residues. In DNA, the CDR3 is TGTGCCAGCAGTTACTCTGGGACAGGGAACACTGAAGCTTTCTTT. Its translation is CASSYSGTGNTEAFF.

The chain joins TRBV5-1 to TRBJ1-2; TRBD1 is a possible D gene (6 bases). The length of the CDR3 is 14 residues. From germline, CDR1 is SGHRS and CDR2 YFSETQ. Trimming removed 0 bases at V and 8 bases at J, with 14 bases between. Here the CDR3 reads CASSLVYRARGYTF. The CDR3, as DNA: TGCGCCAGCAGCTTGGTGTACAGGGCTCGAGGCTACACCTTC.

This chain links TRBV28 with TRBJ2-1; TRBD1 is a possible D gene (5 bases). The CDR3 loop spans 15 amino acids. CDR1 and CDR2 from the germline V gene are MDHEN and SYDVKM. Trimming cost V 9 bases and J 1 base, with 16 bases left between them. The chain's CDR3 is CASLHRSLSYNEQFF. CDR3 coding DNA: TGTGCCAGTCTTCACAGGTCCCTTTCCTACAATGAGCAGTTCTTC.

This sequence joins TRBV9 and TRBJ2-7; TRBD2 is a possible D gene (6 bases). The CDR3 length is 15 residues. Germline loops: CDR1 SGDLS, CDR2 YYNGEE. V was cut by 0 bases and J by 4 bases, with 14 bases left in between. In nucleotides, the CDR3 is TGTGCCAGCAGCGTAGGGTCTAGCCGGGGGTACGAGCAGTACTTC. Translating gives CASSVGSSRGYEQYF.

The chain joins TRBV7-6 to TRBJ2-1, with D perhaps TRBD2 (6 bases). Germline CDR1 is SGHVS and CDR2 is FNYEAQ. The CDR3 extends over 18 amino acids. V was shortened by 1 base and J by 6 bases, with 22 bases between the two germline ends. Here the CDR3 DNA reads TGTGCCAGCAGCTTAGTCCCAGGCACTACCGCCGGGGGCAATGAGCAGTTCTTC. Its protein product is CASSLVPGTTAGGNEQFF.

The chain joins TRBV19 to TRBJ1-5; perhaps TRBD1 as D (6 bases). The ends were cut back, 6 bases at V and 0 bases at J, with 12 bases in the middle. The germline gives CDR1 LNHDA, CDR2 SQIVND (reference sequence). This CDR3 has 15 residues. This chain's CDR3 is CASSWTVYSNQPQHF. CDR3 sequence (DNA): TGTGCCAGTAGCTGGACAGTTTATAGCAATCAGCCCCAGCATTTT. Looking up the rest from reference TRBV19 and TRBJ1-5 gives the full variable domain: DGGITQSPKYLFRKEGQNVTLSCEQNLNHDAMYWYRQDPGQGLRLIYYSQIVNDFQKGDIAEGYSVSREKKESFPLTVTSAQKNPTAFYLCASSWTVYSNQPQHFGDGTRLSIL.

This chain connects TRBV9 to TRBJ2-2; no definite D call. The V gene lost 0 bases and the J gene lost 5 bases, with 2 bases spanning the gap. The CDR3 spans 12 residues. Germline V gene sequence: CDR1 SGDLS, CDR2 YYNGEE. CDR3 sequence reads: CASSVGTGELFF. DNA for the CDR3: TGTGCCAGCAGCGTAGGTACCGGGGAGCTGTTTTTT.

The chain is built from TRBV5-6 and TRBJ1-2; 7 bases are a match to TRBD1. The germline CDR1 and CDR2 sequences are SGHDT and YYEEEE. This CDR3 comprises 12 residues. V shed 6 bases and J 6 bases; nucleotides not matched to a gene: 5. This chain's CDR3 is CASTIQGNGYTF. CDR3 in DNA: TGTGCCAGCACCATACAGGGGAATGGCTACACCTTC.